This TCR beta chain originates from a study of technical replicates of blood from a handful of donors. The ends lost 5 bases at V and 2 bases at J; junction bases unmatched: 3. Germline loops: CDR1 LNHDA, CDR2 SQIVND (reference sequence). The length of the CDR3 is 13 residues. Sequenced by immunoSEQ multiplex PCR; TCRdb stores in-frame clones only, minus some. The data show 95,000 or so clones, 85% to 95% seen once. The chain has TRBV19 and TRBJ2-7; 7 bases are shared with TRBD2. Sequenced sample: T cells isolated from PBMCs. This receptor was obtained from a human donor in good health. This chain's CDR3 is CASSAGVAYEQYF. As DNA, the CDR3 is TGTGCCAGTAGTGCGGGAGTAGCCTACGAGCAGTACTTC.